Listed here are 10 T cell receptor beta chains from one sample, sequenced in a study of somatic mutations in cytotoxic T cells in rheumatoid arthritis. Generated by immunoSEQ multiplex PCR, the TCRdb table keeps only in-frame clones and is missing some. The table lists 6,000 to 7,000 clones, around 75% of them singletons. Material: CD8+ T cells sorted from blood. These receptors were collected from a woman aged 60-70 years in good health.

The chain carries TRBV29-1 and TRBJ2-3; 7 bases line up with TRBD2. CDR3 length: 14 amino acids. V lost 4 bases to trimming and J lost 2 bases; unmatched junction nucleotides: 6. Germline V gene data show CDR1 as SQVTM and CDR2 as ANQGSEA. The CDR3 reads CSVVQGLTTDTQYF. The CDR3 DNA reads TGCAGCGTTGTTCAGGGACTAACCACAGATACGCAGTATTTT.

The chain uses TRBV6-1 and TRBJ1-2; a possible D gene is TRBD1 (5 bases). The CDR3 extends over 14 amino acids. Trimming removed 3 bases at V and 4 bases at J, with 12 bases between. Per the germline V gene, CDR1 is MNHNS and CDR2 is SASEGT. CDR3 amino acids: CASSDRGGGYGYTF. Written as DNA, the CDR3 is TGTGCCAGCAGTGATAGGGGAGGTGGCTATGGCTACACCTTC.

The V gene is TRBV4-1, the J gene TRBJ2-1; the D gene is possibly TRBD2 (6 bases). Germline V gene sequence: CDR1 MGHRA, CDR2 YSYEKL. V lost 0 bases and J lost 9, with 9 bases in between. The CDR3 has 13 amino acids. CDR3 nucleotides: TGCGCCAGCAGCCAAGAGGGGGGAGTTGAGCAGTTCTTC. Translated: CASSQEGGVEQFF.

This clone was seen a few times. Compared with germline, one end of the junction differs, possibly owing to a read error. The chain employs TRBV5-5 and TRBJ1-1, with D uncertain. Germline V lookup: CDR1 SGHKS, CDR2 YYEKEE (reference sequence). The CDR3 spans 16 residues. The CDR3 DNA follows: TGTGCCAGCAGATTGGCGTTTCGGAGGTTGGACACTGAAGCTTTCTTT. Encoded protein: CASRLAFRRLDTEAFF.

The V gene is TRBV9, the J gene TRBJ1-2; D ambiguous. CDR1 is SGDLS, CDR2 YYNGEE, per germline. Trimming cost V 4 bases and J 0 bases, with 10 bases left between them. The CDR3 is 14 residues long. The CDR3 reads CASSPSGANYGYTF. The CDR3 DNA sequence: TGTGCCAGCAGCCCCTCGGGAGCTAACTATGGCTACACCTTC. Drawing the rest from reference TRBV9 and TRBJ1-2, the complete variable domain is DSGVTQTPKHLITATGQRVTLRCSPRSGDLSVYWYQQSLDQGLQFLIQYYNGEERAKGNILERFSAQQFPDLHSELNLSSLELGDSALYFCASSPSGANYGYTFGSGTRLTVV.

The rearrangement links TRBV19 to TRBJ2-7; 9 bases line up with TRBD1. Germline V gene data show CDR1 as LNHDA and CDR2 as SQIVND (reference sequence). J was trimmed by 5 bases and V by 8 bases; bases with no gene match: 10. The CDR3 loop spans 14 amino acids. As DNA, the CDR3 is TGTGCCAGTGCCTTCACGGGACAGGGTAACGAGCAGTACTTC. It specifies CASAFTGQGNEQYF.

The rearrangement links TRBV23-1 to TRBJ1-1; 8 bases match TRBD1. TRBV23-1 is placed among ORFs of uncertain function. The CDR3 runs to 18 residues. Unmatched junction bases numbered 14, after V lost 2 bases and J lost 3 bases. The DNA for the CDR3 is TGCGCCAGCAGTCAACCGTTCAGGGGGCCCCATATGGACACTGAAGCTTTCTTT. This gives the protein CASSQPFRGPHMDTEAFF.

The chain carries TRBV9 and TRBJ1-1, with D possibly matching TRBD1 (5 bases). Between the trimmed V and J ends, which lost 3 bases and 4 bases, there was a span of 10 bases. The germline CDR1 and CDR2 sequences are SGDLS and YYNGEE. This CDR3 has 13 residues. The CDR3 nucleotides read TGTGCCAGCAGCGCAGCCGGGGGCACTGAAGCTTTCTTT. It encodes CASSAAGGTEAFF.

This clone was seen a handful of times. V and J are TRBV9 and TRBJ1-6; D unresolved. V lost 3 bases, J lost 1 base, and 14 bases lay in between. CDR1 and CDR2 (germline): SGDLS, YYNGEE. CDR3 size: 17 residues. The CDR3 bases are TGTGCCAGCAGCGGGAGGACGGCGGGGTCCTATAATTCACCCCTCCACTTT. It yields the protein CASSGRTAGSYNSPLHF.

The chain has TRBV14 and TRBJ1-3, with TRBD1 matching over 9 bases. The length of the CDR3 is 16 residues. Germline CDR1 reads SGHDN; CDR2 reads FVKESK. J gave up 9 bases and V 1 base, and 10 bases lay outside the gene matches. The CDR3 region has the DNA TGTGCCAGCAGCCAAGGATACAGGGGGCTTGGGAGCACCATATATTTT. Its translation is CASSQGYRGLGSTIYF.